A single sample is the source of the 5 T cell receptor beta chains below, sequenced in a study of beta chain features in type 1 diabetes. Points from the study as a whole: The study found moderately but significantly shorter TCRB CDR3s in all four CD4+ subsets of Type 1 diabetes patients.

No cognate antigen is known for these TCRs. Reverse transcribing all isolated RNA meant expressed TCRB transcripts were sequenced. Measured with immunoSEQ multiplex PCR; TCRdb has only the in-frame clones, and not every one. The table records around 690,000 clones, around an eighth of them present only once. The sample consisted of naive CD4+ T cells from blood. These receptor sequences come from a man aged 25-45 years with type 1 diabetes.

In regard to this clone: This may stem from a read error, because a much larger clone lies one nucleotide away. The chain uses TRBV7-9 and TRBJ2-3, with no clear D. The CDR3 runs to 14 residues. The V gene's germline CDR1 is SEHNR and CDR2 FQNEAQ (reference sequence). Between the trimmed V and J ends, which lost 0 bases and 0 bases, there was a span of 4 bases. The DNA for the CDR3 is TGTGCCAGCAGCTTAGCGGGGAGCACAGATACGCAGTATTTT. Translating gives CASSLAGSTDTQYF.

This clone has only a few counts. This chain links TRBV4-3 with TRBJ1-3; D gene uncertain. Germline V CDR1 and CDR2: LGHNA, YSLEER. Deletions cut 0 bases from V and 5 bases from J, with 14 bases between. This CDR3 is built from 16 residues. DNA of the CDR3: TGCGCCAGCAGCCAAGAATTACCGGGGTCGAGAAACACCATATATTTT. Translating gives CASSQELPGSRNTIYF.

For this clone: One end of the junction fails to match germline, which may point to a read error. Other DNA sequences in the sample encode the same CDR3. CDR3 sequence: CASSEGVSGANVLTF. CDR3 DNA sequence: TGTGCCAGCAGCGAAGGAGTCTCTGGGGCCAACGTCCTGACTTTC. The V gene is TRBV2, the J gene TRBJ2-6; no definite D call. This CDR3 is built from 15 residues. Germline CDR1 and CDR2: SNHLY and FYNNEI.

V usage is TRBV11-2 and J usage is TRBJ2-4; D might be TRBD1 (5 bases). Between the trimmed V and J ends, which lost 4 bases and 6 bases, there was a span of 10 bases. Germline V gene sequence: CDR1 SGHAT, CDR2 FQNNGV. The CDR3 totals 13 residues. Here the CDR3 reads CASSSTDRNIQYF. The CDR3 DNA sequence: TGTGCCAGCAGCTCGACCGACAGAAACATTCAGTACTTC.

This clone turned up a few times. V usage is TRBV28 and J usage is TRBJ1-4; D is unclear. Germline values: CDR1 MDHEN, CDR2 SYDVKM. The CDR3 extends over 15 amino acids. Trimming stripped 2 bases from V and 7 bases from J, with 14 bases between. The CDR3 loop reads CASSLAAARGEKLFF. For the CDR3, the DNA is TGTGCCAGCAGTTTAGCGGCCGCGCGCGGTGAAAAACTGTTTTTT.